Below are 26 T cell receptor beta chains sequenced from a single sample in a study of shared clonotypes between healthy human individuals. The method was immunoSEQ multiplex PCR; TCRdb's version includes in-frame clones alone and lacks a portion of them. The table records approximately 480,000 clones, roughly 85% of them present only once. Input material: PBMCs. These receptors all come from a woman in her thirties or forties in good health. Some clones in this sample may be carry-over from other donors' samples.

Of note for this clone: At one of its ends the junction is not consistent with the germline gene, which may arise from a read error. Other DNA sequences in this sample translate to the same CDR3. This rearrangement joins TRBV28 to TRBJ1-1; weak D call: TRBD1 (6 bases). The CDR3 spans 16 residues. CDR1 is MDHEN, CDR2 SYDVKM, per germline. CDR3 bases: TGTGCCAGCAGACCGACGGACAGCTCAGTGAACACTGAAGCCTTCTTT. Encoded protein: CASRPTDSSVNTEAFF.

This clone appeared a few times. The J gene is TRBJ1-1, the V gene TRBV28; 8 bases are a match to TRBD1. Germline CDR1 reads MDHEN; CDR2 reads SYDVKM. With V trimmed by 6 bases and J by 4 bases, 4 bases remained unmatched. The CDR3 length is 13 residues. The CDR3 DNA reads as TGTGCCAGCAGGGACAGGGTGCCCACTGAAGCTTTCTTT. It encodes CASRDRVPTEAFF.

This clone has a handful of counts. The V gene is TRBV2, the J gene TRBJ2-5; 7 nucleotides align to TRBD2. From germline, CDR1 is SNHLY and CDR2 FYNNEI. This CDR3 is 18 amino acids long. V lost 1 base and J lost 1; bases outside the gene matches: 12. CDR3 loop: CASSEGPRSSGLQETQYF. The CDR3 DNA is TGTGCCAGCAGTGAAGGGCCGCGGTCTAGCGGACTCCAAGAGACCCAGTACTTC.

The DNA of the CDR3 is TGCAGTGCTGGCACGACAGATACGCAGTATTTT. It translates to CSAGTTDTQYF. This chain connects TRBV20-1 to TRBJ2-3; unclear D gene. Trimming cost V 5 bases and J 3 bases, with 6 bases left between them. Germline V gene lookup returns CDR1 DFQATT and CDR2 SNEGSKA (reference sequence). The CDR3 is 11 amino acids.

CDR3 DNA: TGCGCCAGCAGCTTTCCTGGGGGCGCGTACACTGAAGCTTTCTTT. This translates into CASSFPGGAYTEAFF. The chain combines TRBV5-1 with TRBJ1-1; D is possibly TRBD1 (6 bases). V was trimmed by 2 bases and J by 3 bases, leaving 14 bases between them. Germline V gene lookup returns CDR1 SGHRS and CDR2 YFSETQ. The CDR3 length is 15 residues.

V gene TRBV11-1 combines with J gene TRBJ1-1; a weak D match, TRBD1 (6 bases). CDR1 SGHAT and CDR2 FQDESV come from the germline V gene (reference sequence). V was pared by 6 bases and J by 7 bases, with 15 bases between. The length of the CDR3 is 13 residues. CDR3 amino acids: CASRRGRGGEAFF. The CDR3, as DNA: TGTGCCAGCAGACGGGGAAGAGGGGGTGAAGCTTTCTTT.

The chain employs TRBV28 and TRBJ2-5; 7 nucleotides line up with TRBD1. CDR3 size: 14 residues. Trimming took 5 bases from V and 4 from J; bases not matched to a gene: 7. Looked up from germline, CDR1 is MDHEN and CDR2 is SYDVKM. CDR3 coding DNA: TGTGCCAGCAGTCCGACAGGGTGGGGAGAGACCCAGTACTTC. Residues: CASSPTGWGETQYF.

Details on this clone: The sample carries other DNA sequences with the same CDR3. V usage is TRBV28 and J usage is TRBJ1-2; 8 bases map to TRBD1. CDR3 length equals 13 residues. V gave up 2 bases and J gave up 8 bases; unmatched junction bases: 4. CDR1 is MDHEN and CDR2 is SYDVKM in the germline V gene. The CDR3 loop reads CASSLGQGGGYTF. Written as DNA, the CDR3 is TGTGCCAGCAGTTTAGGACAGGGTGGAGGCTACACCTTC.

CDR3 in DNA: TGTGCCAGCAGCTACCCGGGACAGGGGATGGGCGAGCAGTACTTC. This sequence encodes CASSYPGQGMGEQYF. The chain combines TRBV5-6 with TRBJ2-7, with 10 bases fitting TRBD1. V lost 3 bases, J lost 6 bases, and 9 bases stayed unmatched. Germline V gene data show CDR1 as SGHDT and CDR2 as YYEEEE. This CDR3 has 15 amino acids.

The chain is built from TRBV7-9 and TRBJ1-1; D might be TRBD1 (6 bases). Germline loops: CDR1 SEHNR, CDR2 FQNEAQ (reference sequence). The CDR3 consists of 17 residues. V was cut by 1 base and J by 7 bases, with 22 bases left in between. As DNA, the CDR3 is TGTGCCAGCAGCTTAGGGAGTATCGGCTTCAGGGGACGTGAAGCTTTCTTT. It codes for CASSLGSIGFRGREAFF.

The CDR3: CAISEVYEQYF. DNA of the CDR3: TGTGCCATCAGTGAAGTCTACGAGCAGTACTTC. The gene calls are TRBV10-3 and TRBJ2-7; D is uncertain. V was cut by 3 bases and J by 3 bases, with 3 bases left in between. The CDR3 loop spans 11 amino acids. CDR1 ENHRY and CDR2 SYGVKD come from the germline V gene.

The V and J genes are TRBV5-1 and TRBJ2-7, with 8 bases that match TRBD1. The germline V gene has CDR1 SGHRS and CDR2 YFSETQ. Trimming cost V 0 bases and J 5 bases; bases outside gene matches: 4. The CDR3 runs to 14 residues. CDR3 loop: CASSLGAQGDEQYF. In nucleotides, the CDR3 is TGCGCCAGCAGCTTGGGGGCACAGGGGGACGAGCAGTACTTC.

This clone was found many times. The V gene is TRBV2, the J gene TRBJ2-7; TRBD1 matches 8 bases. Germline V lookup: CDR1 SNHLY, CDR2 FYNNEI. The CDR3 loop spans 11 amino acids. Trimming took 7 bases from V and 6 from J; bases not matched to a gene: 2. The CDR3 nucleotides are TGTGCCAGCATCCAGGGGGCCGAGCAGTACTTC. Translating gives CASIQGAEQYF.

V is TRBV27 and J is TRBJ2-7, with D tentatively TRBD1 (5 bases). CDR1 and CDR2 from the germline V gene are MNHEY and SMNVEV (reference sequence). The V end lost 0 bases, the J end lost 0 bases, and 9 bases lay between the germline ends. The CDR3 is 15 amino acids. The CDR3, as DNA: TGTGCCAGCAGTTTATCGGGGCAGCCCTCCTACGAGCAGTACTTC. Protein product: CASSLSGQPSYEQYF.

This clone was counted a single time. V is TRBV4-3 and J is TRBJ1-2; D possibly corresponds to TRBD1 (6 bases). V was pared by 0 bases and J by 4 bases, with 12 bases between. The germline V gene has CDR1 LGHNA and CDR2 YSLEER. This CDR3 has 15 residues. The CDR3 DNA sequence: TGCGCCAGCAGCCAAGATGGGACAAGGGCCTATGGCTACACCTTC. Translation gives CASSQDGTRAYGYTF.

The chain has TRBV28 and TRBJ1-1; D may be TRBD1 (5 bases). Germline CDR1 and CDR2: MDHEN and SYDVKM. Deletions cut 5 bases from V and 1 base from J, with 14 bases between. The CDR3 totals 15 residues. CDR3 in amino acids: CASSTLDSWNTEAFF. DNA for the CDR3: TGTGCCAGCAGTACACTAGACAGCTGGAACACTGAAGCTTTCTTT.

The chain couples TRBV11-2 to TRBJ2-1, with 11 bases that match TRBD2. The CDR3 runs to 16 residues. J gave up 4 bases and V 0 bases, and 2 bases lay outside the gene matches. CDR1 SGHAT and CDR2 FQNNGV come from the germline V gene. This chain's CDR3 is CASSLDLAGGYNEQFF. CDR3 coding DNA: TGTGCCAGCAGCTTAGACCTAGCGGGGGGATACAATGAGCAGTTCTTC.

This clone was counted at least ten times. The chain has TRBV7-2 and TRBJ1-2; possible D gene TRBD1, 5 bases. Per germline, CDR1 SGHTA and CDR2 FQGNSA. CDR3 length: 15 amino acids. V was clipped by 1 base and J by 0 bases, with 9 bases between them. DNA of the CDR3: TGTGCCAGCAGCTTAGACGGGGCAACTAACTATGGCTACACCTTC. Translating gives CASSLDGATNYGYTF.

The chain couples TRBV6-5 to TRBJ1-4; 11 bases match TRBD1. V lost 6 bases to trimming and J lost 8 bases; unmatched junction nucleotides: 2. From germline, CDR1 is MNHEY and CDR2 SVGAGI. The CDR3 sequence is 13 residues long. The CDR3 loop is CASSRDRGEKLFF. The CDR3 DNA follows: TGTGCCAGCAGCCGGGACAGGGGGGAAAAACTGTTTTTT.

The V gene is TRBV30, the J gene TRBJ2-2, with TRBD2 as a possible D gene (5 bases). The CDR3 totals 13 residues. V lost 2 bases and J lost 7, with 11 bases in between. Germline V gene data show CDR1 as GTSNPN and CDR2 as SVGIG (reference sequence). CDR3 sequence (DNA): TGTGCCTGGAGTTCACGTGGAGGCGGGGAGCTGTTTTTT. Its translation is CAWSSRGGGELFF.

The chain combines TRBV6-1 with TRBJ2-7; TRBD1 agrees at 10 bases. CDR3 size: 14 residues. Looked up from germline, CDR1 is MNHNS and CDR2 is SASEGT. J gave up 5 bases and V 11 bases, and 12 bases lay outside the gene matches. CDR3 residues: CASTGTGVSDEQYF. The CDR3 DNA reads TGTGCCTCCACCGGGACAGGGGTTTCCGACGAGCAGTACTTC.

The chain combines TRBV14 with TRBJ2-2; 8 positions match TRBD2. Trimming took 7 bases from V and 5 from J; bases not matched to a gene: 15. The length of the CDR3 is 17 residues. From germline, CDR1 is SGHDN and CDR2 FVKESK. DNA for the CDR3: TGTGCCAGCAAGGGGACCCAAGCGGGAGTTCGTACCGGGGAGCTGTTTTTT. As protein: CASKGTQAGVRTGELFF.

This sequence joins TRBV28 and TRBJ1-4; 7 positions match TRBD1. Germline loops: CDR1 MDHEN, CDR2 SYDVKM. The CDR3 loop spans 15 amino acids. The ends lost 2 bases at V and 7 bases at J; junction bases unmatched: 7. CDR3 region: CASSLPGGGSEKLFF. The CDR3 DNA is TGTGCCAGCAGTTTACCAGGGGGAGGTAGTGAAAAACTGTTTTTT.

The J gene is TRBJ2-2, the V gene TRBV18; the D is unclear. Trimming stripped 1 base from V and 0 bases from J, with 12 bases between. This CDR3 is 17 amino acids long. CDR1 and CDR2 (germline): KGHSH, LQKENI. The CDR3 bases are TGTGCCAGCTCACCACTTTCCTCTGCTACGAACACCGGGGAGCTGTTTTTT. It specifies CASSPLSSATNTGELFF.

The V and J genes are TRBV19 and TRBJ2-1, with 10 bases lining up with TRBD2. The CDR3 runs to 16 residues. V trimming: 4 bases; J trimming: 8 bases; junction bases outside the gene matches: 11. The germline CDR1 and CDR2 sequences are LNHDA and SQIVND (reference sequence). The CDR3 DNA reads as TGTGCCAGTAGTAGGGGGGGAGCGGGAGGGAGGGATGAGCAGTTCTTC. Protein product: CASSRGGAGGRDEQFF. Using reference TRBV19 and TRBJ2-1 for the parts outside the CDR3, the full variable domain is DGGITQSPKYLFRKEGQNVTLSCEQNLNHDAMYWYRQDPGQGLRLIYYSQIVNDFQKGDIAEGYSVSREKKESFPLTVTSAQKNPTAFYLCASSRGGAGGRDEQFFGPGTRLTVL.

The chain uses TRBV5-4 and TRBJ2-1, with TRBD1 matching over 11 bases. With 0 bases clipped from V and 10 bases from J, the junction kept 6 bases outside the gene matches. The germline V gene encodes CDR1 SGHNT and CDR2 YYREEE (reference sequence). CDR3 size: 15 residues. CDR3 in amino acids: CASSLAGTGGFEQFF. CDR3 DNA: TGTGCCAGCAGCTTGGCAGGGACAGGGGGGTTCGAGCAGTTCTTC.